A single sample is the source of the 8 T cell receptor beta chains below, sequenced in a study of shared clonotypes between healthy human individuals. The table came from immunoSEQ multiplex PCR; TCRdb's copy has only in-frame clones and leaves some out. The data contain roughly 2,300,000 clones, under 95% of them singletons. Sample: naive CD4+ T cells from PBMCs. Subset defined: CD45RA+ positively selected. The receptors were gathered from a man between 18 and 35 years old in good health. Some clones in this sample may be carry-over from other donors' samples.

V is TRBV29-1 and J is TRBJ2-3, with 9 bases fitting TRBD2. The CDR3 spans 15 residues. Germline V CDR1 and CDR2: SQVTM, ANQGSEA. Trimming removed 3 bases from V and 0 bases from J; junction bases left unmatched: 4. The CDR3 bases are TGCAGCGTTGAGACTAGCGGAGGGAGCACAGATACGCAGTATTTT. Translation gives CSVETSGGSTDTQYF.

V usage is TRBV19 and J usage is TRBJ1-5, with 10 positions matching TRBD1. Germline CDR1 reads LNHDA; CDR2 reads SQIVND (reference sequence). This CDR3 has 16 amino acids. V lost 5 bases and J lost 5; bases outside the gene matches: 9. The CDR3 loop is CASSPRTGGEDQPQHF. CDR3 nucleotides: TGTGCCAGTAGTCCCCGGACAGGGGGGGAGGATCAGCCCCAGCATTTT.

The rearrangement links TRBV18 to TRBJ2-7, with a possible D match to TRBD2 (6 bases). The CDR3 runs to 15 residues. CDR1 is KGHSH, CDR2 LQKENI, per germline. With 0 bases removed from V and 5 bases from J, the gap between germline ends came to 14 bases. In nucleotides, the CDR3 is TGTGCCAGCTCACCACCCGGCGGAGGGCGGCACGAGCAGTACTTC. Protein product: CASSPPGGGRHEQYF.

The CDR3 DNA reads TGTGCCAGCAGTTCTAACATGGGAGAGACCCAGTACTTC. As protein: CASSSNMGETQYF. The rearrangement uses TRBV7-2 and TRBJ2-5; D is undetermined. Trimming took off 6 bases at V and 4 bases at J, with 12 bases between the two ends. Per the germline V gene, CDR1 is SGHTA and CDR2 is FQGNSA. This CDR3 comprises 13 residues.

The chain carries TRBV9 and TRBJ2-2, with D possibly TRBD2 on 7 matching bases. CDR1 and CDR2 (germline): SGDLS, YYNGEE. The CDR3 has 15 residues. V was clipped by 2 bases and J by 4 bases, with 12 bases between them. The CDR3 DNA is TGTGCCAGCAGCGTCGGACTAGGGGGCACCGGGGAGCTGTTTTTT. Amino acids: CASSVGLGGTGELFF.

The rearrangement joins TRBV7-8 to TRBJ2-3; possibly TRBD1 or TRBD2 for D (5 bases each). Trimming stripped 5 bases from V and 6 bases from J, with 15 bases between. Germline CDR1 and CDR2: SGHVS and FQNEAQ. CDR3 length equals 14 residues. Here the CDR3 reads CASSRRWGGDTQYF. The CDR3 coding sequence is TGTGCCAGCAGCCGCCGATGGGGCGGGGATACGCAGTATTTT.

This clone was detected only once. The chain has TRBV5-1 and TRBJ2-7; 9 bases agree with TRBD1. V lost 2 bases, J lost 2 bases, and 5 bases stayed unmatched. This CDR3 is built from 15 residues. The germline V gene has CDR1 SGHRS and CDR2 YFSETQ. CDR3 DNA sequence: TGCGCCAGCAGCTTTTGGACAGGGGCGACCTACGAGCAGTACTTC. Residues: CASSFWTGATYEQYF.

The chain is built from TRBV27 and TRBJ2-7, with D perhaps TRBD2 (5 bases). This CDR3 contains 17 residues. Germline V gene data show CDR1 as MNHEY and CDR2 as SMNVEV (reference sequence). The V end lost 2 bases, the J end lost 3 bases, and 20 bases lay between the germline ends. The CDR3 protein is CASSLISSSGRSYEQYF. Written as DNA, the CDR3 is TGTGCCAGCAGTTTAATCTCTTCGTCGGGGAGAAGCTACGAGCAGTACTTC.